The entry that follows covers one T cell receptor (beta chain) sequence. Its antigen is as yet unknown. The data are from a study of response to subunit inactivated influenza vaccine. Overall study results and limits: It was the authors' suggestion that each seasonal influenza vaccination recruits few new T cells.

TCRdb redid the calling of the RT-PCR reads with MiXCR, one entry per CDR3 protein. The sample has 450,000 to 600,000 distinct CDR3 sequences; approximately 7.3% are singletons. The clonotype was recovered from a man between 50 and 69 years old who received an inactivated influenza vaccine. The sequenced sample was PBMCs from blood, obtained around 25 months after vaccination.

CDR3: CSAHEANGRANEQFF. The CDR3 nucleotides read TGCAGTGCCCATGAAGCCAACGGGAGGGCCAATGAGCAGTTCTTC. The gene calls are TRBV20-1 and TRBJ2-1; 8 positions agree with TRBD2. This CDR3 is built from 15 residues. The V gene's germline CDR1 is DFQATT and CDR2 SNEGSKA (reference sequence). The V and J ends lost 6 bases and 6 bases, in that order; junction bases with no gene match: 13.